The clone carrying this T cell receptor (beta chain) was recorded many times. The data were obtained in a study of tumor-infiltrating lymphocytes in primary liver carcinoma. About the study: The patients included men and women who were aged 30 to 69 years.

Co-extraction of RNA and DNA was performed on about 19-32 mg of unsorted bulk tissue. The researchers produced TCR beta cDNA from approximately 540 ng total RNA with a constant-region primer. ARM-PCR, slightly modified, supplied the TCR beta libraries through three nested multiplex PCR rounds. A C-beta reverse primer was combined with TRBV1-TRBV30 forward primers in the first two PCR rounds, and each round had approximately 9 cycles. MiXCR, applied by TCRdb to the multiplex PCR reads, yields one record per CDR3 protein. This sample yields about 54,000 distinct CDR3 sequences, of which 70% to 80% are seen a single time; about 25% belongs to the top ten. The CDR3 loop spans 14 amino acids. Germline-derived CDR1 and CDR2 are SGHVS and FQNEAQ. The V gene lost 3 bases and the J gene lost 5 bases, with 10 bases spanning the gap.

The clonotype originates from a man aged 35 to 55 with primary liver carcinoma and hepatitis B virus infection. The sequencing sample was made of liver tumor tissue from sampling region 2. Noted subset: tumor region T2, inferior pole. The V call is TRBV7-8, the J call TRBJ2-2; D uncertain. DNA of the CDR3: TGTGCCAGCAGCTTGTCCGGCCAAACCGGGGAGCTGTTTTTT. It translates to CASSLSGQTGELFF.